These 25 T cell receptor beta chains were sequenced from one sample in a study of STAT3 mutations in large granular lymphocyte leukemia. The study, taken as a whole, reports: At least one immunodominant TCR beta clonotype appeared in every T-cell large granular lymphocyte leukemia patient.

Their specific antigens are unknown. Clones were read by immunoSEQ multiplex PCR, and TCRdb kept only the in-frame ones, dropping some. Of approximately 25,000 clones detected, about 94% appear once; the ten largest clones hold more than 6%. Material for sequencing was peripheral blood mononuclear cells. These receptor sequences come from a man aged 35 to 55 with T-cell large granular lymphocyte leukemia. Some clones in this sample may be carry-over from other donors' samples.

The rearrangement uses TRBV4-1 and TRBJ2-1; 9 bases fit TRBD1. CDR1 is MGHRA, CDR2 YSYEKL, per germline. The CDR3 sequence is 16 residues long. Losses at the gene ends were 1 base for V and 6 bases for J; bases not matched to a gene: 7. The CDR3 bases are TGCGCCAGCAGCCAAGTAGGACAGGGGTTAAGCAATGAGCAGTTCTTC. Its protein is CASSQVGQGLSNEQFF.

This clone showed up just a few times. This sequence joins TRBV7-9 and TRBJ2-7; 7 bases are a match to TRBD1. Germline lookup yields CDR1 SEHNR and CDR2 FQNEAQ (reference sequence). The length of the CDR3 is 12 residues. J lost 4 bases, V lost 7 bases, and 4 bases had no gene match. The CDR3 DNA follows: TGTGCCAGCACGGGACAGTCGTACGAGCAGTACTTC. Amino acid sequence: CASTGQSYEQYF. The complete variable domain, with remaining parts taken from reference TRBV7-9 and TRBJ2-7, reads DTGVSQNPRHKITKRGQNVTFRCDPISEHNRLYWYRQTLGQGPEFLTYFQNEAQLEKSRLLSDRFSAERPKGSFSTLEIQRTEQGDSAMYLCASTGQSYEQYFGPGTRLTVT.

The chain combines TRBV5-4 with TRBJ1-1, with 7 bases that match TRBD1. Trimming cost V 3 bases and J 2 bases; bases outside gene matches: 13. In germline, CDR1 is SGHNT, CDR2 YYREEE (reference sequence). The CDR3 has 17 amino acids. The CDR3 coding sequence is TGTGCCAGCAGCTCGCCCTTAGGGGGCGGAAGTAACACTGAAGCTTTCTTT. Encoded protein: CASSSPLGGGSNTEAFF. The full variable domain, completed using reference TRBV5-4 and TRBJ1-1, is ETGVTQSPTHLIKTRGQQVTLRCSSQSGHNTVSWYQQALGQGPQFIFQYYREEENGRGNFPPRFSGLQFPNYSSELNVNALELDDSALYLCASSSPLGGGSNTEAFFGQGTRLTVV.

CDR3 coding DNA: TGTGCCAGCTCACCAGACAGGGGAGGACAGCCCCAGCATTTT. Protein product: CASSPDRGGQPQHF. This chain links TRBV18 with TRBJ1-5, with TRBD1 identical over 8 bases. CDR1 and CDR2 (germline): KGHSH, LQKENI. This CDR3 comprises 14 residues. J gave up 7 bases and V 2 bases, and 4 bases lay outside the gene matches.

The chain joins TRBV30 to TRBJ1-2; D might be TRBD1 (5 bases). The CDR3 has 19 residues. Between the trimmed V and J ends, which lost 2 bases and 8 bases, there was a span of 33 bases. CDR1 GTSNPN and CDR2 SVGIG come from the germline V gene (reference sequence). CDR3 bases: TGTGCCTGGAGTACATATCCCGGGACCGCCAAGAAGGGTCAAGCGGGCTACACCTTC. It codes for CAWSTYPGTAKKGQAGYTF.

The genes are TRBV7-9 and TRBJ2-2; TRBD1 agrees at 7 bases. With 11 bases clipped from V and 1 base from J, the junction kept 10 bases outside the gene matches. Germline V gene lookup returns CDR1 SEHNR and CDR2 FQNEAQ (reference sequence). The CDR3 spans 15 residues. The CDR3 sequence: CAGQKRDRNTGELFF. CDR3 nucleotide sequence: TGTGCCGGCCAGAAAAGGGACAGGAACACCGGGGAGCTGTTTTTT.

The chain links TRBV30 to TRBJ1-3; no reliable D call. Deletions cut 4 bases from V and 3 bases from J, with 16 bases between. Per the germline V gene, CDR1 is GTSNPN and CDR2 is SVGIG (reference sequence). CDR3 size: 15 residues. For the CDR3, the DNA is TGTGCCTGGACCCCGGACTCAATATATGGAAACACCATATATTTT. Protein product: CAWTPDSIYGNTIYF.

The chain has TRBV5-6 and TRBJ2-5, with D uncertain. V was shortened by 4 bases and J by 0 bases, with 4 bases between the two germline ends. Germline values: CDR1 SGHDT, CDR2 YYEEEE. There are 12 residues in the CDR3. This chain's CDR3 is CASSTYQETQYF. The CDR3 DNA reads TGTGCCAGCAGCACGTACCAAGAGACCCAGTACTTC.

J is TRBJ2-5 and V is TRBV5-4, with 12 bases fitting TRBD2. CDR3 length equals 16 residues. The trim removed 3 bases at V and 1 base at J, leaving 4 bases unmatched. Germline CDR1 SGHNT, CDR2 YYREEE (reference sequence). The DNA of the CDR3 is TGTGCCAGCAGCTCCCTAGCGGGGGGGCCCCAAGAGACCCAGTACTTC. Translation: CASSSLAGGPQETQYF.

The DNA for the CDR3 is TGTGCCTGGAGTTTGGCACACAATGAGCAGTTCTTC. Residues: CAWSLAHNEQFF. The rearrangement uses TRBV30 and TRBJ2-1; D call uncertain. Looked up from germline, CDR1 is GTSNPN and CDR2 is SVGIG (reference sequence). Trimming removed 2 bases at V and 5 bases at J, with 7 bases between. CDR3 size: 12 residues.

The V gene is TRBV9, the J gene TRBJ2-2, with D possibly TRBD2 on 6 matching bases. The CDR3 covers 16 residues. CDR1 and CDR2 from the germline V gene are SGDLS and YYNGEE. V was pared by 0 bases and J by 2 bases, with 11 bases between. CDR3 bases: TGTGCCAGCAGCGTAGCTGGAGGGAGTAACACCGGGGAGCTGTTTTTT. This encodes CASSVAGGSNTGELFF. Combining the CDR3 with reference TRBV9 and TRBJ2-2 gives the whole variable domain DSGVTQTPKHLITATGQRVTLRCSPRSGDLSVYWYQQSLDQGLQFLIQYYNGEERAKGNILERFSAQQFPDLHSELNLSSLELGDSALYFCASSVAGGSNTGELFFGEGSRLTVL.

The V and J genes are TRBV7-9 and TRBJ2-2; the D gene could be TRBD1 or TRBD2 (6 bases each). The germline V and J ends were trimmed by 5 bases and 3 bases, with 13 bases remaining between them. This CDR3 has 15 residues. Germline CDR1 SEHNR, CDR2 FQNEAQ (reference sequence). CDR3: CASSLRRGDTGELFF. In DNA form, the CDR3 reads TGTGCCAGCAGCCTCCGGAGGGGGGACACCGGGGAGCTGTTTTTT. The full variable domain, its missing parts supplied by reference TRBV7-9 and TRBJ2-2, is DTGVSQNPRHKITKRGQNVTFRCDPISEHNRLYWYRQTLGQGPEFLTYFQNEAQLEKSRLLSDRFSAERPKGSFSTLEIQRTEQGDSAMYLCASSLRRGDTGELFFGEGSRLTVL.

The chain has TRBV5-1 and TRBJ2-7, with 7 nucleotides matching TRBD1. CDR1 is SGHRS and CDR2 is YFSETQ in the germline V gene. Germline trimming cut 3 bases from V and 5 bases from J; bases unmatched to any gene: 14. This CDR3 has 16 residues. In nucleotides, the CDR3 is TGCGCCAGCAGCTCCCAAACAGGGGTAGGATGGGACGAGCAGTACTTC. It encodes CASSSQTGVGWDEQYF.

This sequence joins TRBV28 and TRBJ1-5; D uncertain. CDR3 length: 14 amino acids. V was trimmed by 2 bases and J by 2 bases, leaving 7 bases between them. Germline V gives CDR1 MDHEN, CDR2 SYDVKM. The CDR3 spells CASSLARGNQPQHF. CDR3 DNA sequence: TGTGCCAGCAGTTTAGCTAGGGGCAATCAGCCCCAGCATTTT.

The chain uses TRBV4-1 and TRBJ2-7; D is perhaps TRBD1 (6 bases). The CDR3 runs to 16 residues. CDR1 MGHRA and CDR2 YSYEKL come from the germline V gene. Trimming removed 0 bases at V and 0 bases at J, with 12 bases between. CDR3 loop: CASSQEEGTYSYEQYF. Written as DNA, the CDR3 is TGCGCCAGCAGCCAAGAAGAAGGGACATACTCCTACGAGCAGTACTTC.

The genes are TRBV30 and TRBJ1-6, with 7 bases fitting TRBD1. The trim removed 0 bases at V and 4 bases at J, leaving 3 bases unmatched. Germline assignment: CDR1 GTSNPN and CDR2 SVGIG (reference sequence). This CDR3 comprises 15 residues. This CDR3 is CAWSVLRGYNSPLHF. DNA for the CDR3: TGTGCCTGGAGTGTCCTCAGGGGGTATAATTCACCCCTCCACTTT.

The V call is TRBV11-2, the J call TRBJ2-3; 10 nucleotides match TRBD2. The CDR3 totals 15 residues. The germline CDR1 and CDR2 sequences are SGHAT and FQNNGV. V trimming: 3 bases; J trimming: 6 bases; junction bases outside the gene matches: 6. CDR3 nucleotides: TGTGCCAGCAGCTTCCTAGCGGGGGCGGGGGATACGCAGTATTTT. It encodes CASSFLAGAGDTQYF.

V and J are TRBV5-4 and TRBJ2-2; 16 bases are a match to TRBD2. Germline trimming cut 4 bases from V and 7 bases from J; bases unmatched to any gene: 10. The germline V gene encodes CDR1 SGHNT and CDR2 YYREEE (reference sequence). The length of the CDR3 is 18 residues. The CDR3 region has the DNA TGTGCCAGCAGCCCCCCGGGACTAGCGGGGGGGCCGGGCGGGGAGCTGTTTTTT. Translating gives CASSPPGLAGGPGGELFF.

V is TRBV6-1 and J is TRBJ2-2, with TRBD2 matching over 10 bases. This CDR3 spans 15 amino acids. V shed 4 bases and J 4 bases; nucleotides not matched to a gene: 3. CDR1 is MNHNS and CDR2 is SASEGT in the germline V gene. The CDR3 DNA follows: TGTGCCAGCAGTGCGGCTAGCGGGGGCACCGGGGAGCTGTTTTTT. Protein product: CASSAASGGTGELFF.

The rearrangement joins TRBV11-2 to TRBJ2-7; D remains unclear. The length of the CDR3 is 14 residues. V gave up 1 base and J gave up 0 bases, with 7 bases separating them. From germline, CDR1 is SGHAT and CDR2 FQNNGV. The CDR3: CASSLADSSYEQYF. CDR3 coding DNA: TGTGCCAGCAGCTTAGCTGATAGCTCCTACGAGCAGTACTTC.

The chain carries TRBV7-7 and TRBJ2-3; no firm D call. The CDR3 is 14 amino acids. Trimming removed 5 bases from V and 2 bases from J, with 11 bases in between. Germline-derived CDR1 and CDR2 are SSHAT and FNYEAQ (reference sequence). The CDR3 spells CASSPVAFTDTQYF. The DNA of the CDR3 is TGTGCCAGCAGCCCCGTGGCTTTCACAGATACGCAGTATTTT.

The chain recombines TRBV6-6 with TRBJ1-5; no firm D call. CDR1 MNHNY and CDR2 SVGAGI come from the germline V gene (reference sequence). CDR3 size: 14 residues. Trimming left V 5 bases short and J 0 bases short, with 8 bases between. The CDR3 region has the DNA TGTGCCAGCAGTAACGGCCATAGCAATCAGCCCCAGCATTTT. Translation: CASSNGHSNQPQHF.

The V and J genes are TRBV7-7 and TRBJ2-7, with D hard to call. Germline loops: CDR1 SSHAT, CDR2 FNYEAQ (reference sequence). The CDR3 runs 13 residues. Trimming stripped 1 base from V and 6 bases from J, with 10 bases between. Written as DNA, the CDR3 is TGTGCCAGCAGCTTAGTAGAGCAATCCGAGCAGTACTTC. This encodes CASSLVEQSEQYF.

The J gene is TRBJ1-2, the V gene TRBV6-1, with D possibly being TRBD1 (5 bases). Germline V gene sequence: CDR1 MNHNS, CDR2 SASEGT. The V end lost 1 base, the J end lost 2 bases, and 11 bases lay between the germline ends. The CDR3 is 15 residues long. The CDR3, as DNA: TGTGCCAGCAGTGAAGGAGGAGGGGCGAACTATGGCTACACCTTC. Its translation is CASSEGGGANYGYTF.

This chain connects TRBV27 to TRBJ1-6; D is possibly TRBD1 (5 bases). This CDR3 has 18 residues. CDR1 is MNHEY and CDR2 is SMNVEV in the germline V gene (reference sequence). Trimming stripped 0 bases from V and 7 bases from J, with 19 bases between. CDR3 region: CASSLSATTQGPNSPLHF. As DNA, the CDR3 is TGTGCCAGCAGTTTATCGGCCACCACCCAGGGACCAAATTCACCCCTCCACTTT.